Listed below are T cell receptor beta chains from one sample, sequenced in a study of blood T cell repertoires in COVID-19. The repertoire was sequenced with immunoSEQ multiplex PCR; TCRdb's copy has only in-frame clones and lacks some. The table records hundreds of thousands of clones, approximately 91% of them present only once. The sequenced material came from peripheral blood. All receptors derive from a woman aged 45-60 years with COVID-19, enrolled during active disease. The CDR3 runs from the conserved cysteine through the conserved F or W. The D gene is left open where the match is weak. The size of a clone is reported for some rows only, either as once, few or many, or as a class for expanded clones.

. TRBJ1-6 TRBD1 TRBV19 CASSIPPARGNSPLHF TGTGCCAGTAGTATCCCCCCGGCCAGGGGGAATTCACCCCTCCACTTT
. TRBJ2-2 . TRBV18 CASSAPGNTGELFF TGTGCCAGCTCAGCTCCAGGGAACACCGGGGAGCTGTTTTTT
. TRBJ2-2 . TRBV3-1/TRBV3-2 CASSQYTAGHTGELFF TGTGCCAGCAGCCAATACACCGCGGGACACACCGGGGAGCTGTTTTTT
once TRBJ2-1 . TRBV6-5 CASKDSSYNEQFF TGTGCCAGCAAGGACTCCTCCTACAATGAGCAGTTCTTC
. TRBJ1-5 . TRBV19 CASSISGSNNQPQHF TGTGCCAGTAGTATCAGCGGGTCTAACAATCAGCCCCAGCATTTT
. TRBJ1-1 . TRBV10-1 CASRESQGEAFF TGCGCCAGCAGGGAATCACAGGGTGAAGCTTTCTTT
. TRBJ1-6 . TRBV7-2 CASSLWARVSSYNSPLHF TGTGCCAGCAGCTTGTGGGCGAGGGTGAGCTCCTATAATTCACCCCTCCACTTT
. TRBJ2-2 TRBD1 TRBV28 CASSPGQGGTGELFF TGTGCCAGCAGCCCCGGACAGGGCGGAACCGGGGAGCTGTTTTTT
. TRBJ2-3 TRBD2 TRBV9 CASSVEGGGVTDTQYF TGTGCCAGCAGCGTAGAGGGCGGGGGGGTCACAGATACGCAGTATTTT
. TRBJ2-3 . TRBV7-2 CASSLRADTQYF TGTGCCAGCAGCTTGAGGGCAGATACGCAGTATTTT
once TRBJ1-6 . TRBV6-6 CASRSQGSGSPLHF TGTGCCAGCAGGTCCCAGGGGAGTGGTTCACCCCTCCACTTT
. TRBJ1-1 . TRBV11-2 CASTSTRGTEAFF TGTGCCAGCACCTCTACAAGGGGCACTGAAGCTTTCTTT
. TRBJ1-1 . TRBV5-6 CASTRPSPGANTEAFF TGTGCCAGCACCAGACCCAGCCCAGGGGCGAACACTGAAGCTTTCTTT
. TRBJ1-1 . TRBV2 CASSPGILTVNTEAFF TGTGCCAGCAGTCCCGGGATCCTTACTGTGAACACTGAAGCTTTCTTT
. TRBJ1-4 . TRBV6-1 CASSGGRTTSATNEKLFF TGTGCCAGCAGTGGAGGCAGGACTACCTCTGCAACTAATGAAAAACTGTTTTTT
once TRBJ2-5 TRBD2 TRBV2 CASSEGREETQYF TGTGCCAGCAGTGAGGGGAGGGAAGAGACCCAGTACTTC
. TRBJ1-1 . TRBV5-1 CASSLEASGDTEAFF TGCGCCAGCAGCTTGGAGGCTTCGGGGGACACTGAAGCTTTCTTT
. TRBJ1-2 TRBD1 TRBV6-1 CASSEASGTEGYTF TGTGCCAGCAGTGAAGCCTCCGGGACAGAGGGCTACACCTTC
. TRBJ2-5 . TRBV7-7 CASSPLGPETQYF TGTGCCAGCAGCCCCCTTGGCCCGGAGACCCAGTACTTC
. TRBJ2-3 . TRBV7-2 CASSLGAGYTDTQYF TGTGCCAGCAGCTTAGGGGCGGGATACACAGATACGCAGTATTTT
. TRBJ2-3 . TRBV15 CATSRDLVADTQYF TGTGCCACCAGCAGAGATCTGGTTGCGGATACGCAGTATTTT
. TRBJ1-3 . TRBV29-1 CSVEGGTGNTIYF TGCAGCGTTGAGGGGGGGACTGGAAACACCATATATTTT
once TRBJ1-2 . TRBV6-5 CASRHDAGGYTF TGTGCCAGCCGCCACGACGCGGGGGGCTACACCTTC
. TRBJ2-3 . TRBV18 CASSPIDSLSTDTQYF TGTGCCAGCTCACCAATAGACAGCCTCAGCACAGATACGCAGTATTTT
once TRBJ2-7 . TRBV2 CASRDIYEQYF TGTGCCAGCAGGGACATCTACGAGCAGTACTTC
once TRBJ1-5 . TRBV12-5 CASVGSGHLNQPQHF TGTGCTAGTGTCGGTTCGGGACACCTCAATCAGCCCCAGCATTTT
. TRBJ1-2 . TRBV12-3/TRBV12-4 CASSLGYGYTF TGTGCCAGCAGCCTAGGCTATGGCTACACCTTC
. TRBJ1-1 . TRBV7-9 CASSVGGAMNTEAFF TGTGCCAGCAGCGTCGGGGGGGCCATGAACACTGAAGCTTTCTTT
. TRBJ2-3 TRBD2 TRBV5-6 CASSLVLAGGISTDTQYF TGTGCCAGCAGCTTGGTACTAGCGGGGGGTATAAGCACAGATACGCAGTATTTT
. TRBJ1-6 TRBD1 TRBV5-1 CASSLDTQGVNSPLHF TGCGCCAGCAGCTTGGACACCCAGGGGGTTAATTCACCCCTCCACTTT
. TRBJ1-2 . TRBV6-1 CASSEPYLVKMGYTF TGTGCCAGCAGTGAACCCTACCTGGTCAAGATGGGCTACACCTTC
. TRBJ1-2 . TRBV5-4 CASSLQGPGYGYTF TGTGCCAGCAGCCTCCAAGGGCCGGGGTATGGCTACACCTTC
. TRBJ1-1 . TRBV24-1 CATSDDMGGLAFF TGTGCCACCAGTGACGACATGGGGGGGCTAGCTTTCTTT
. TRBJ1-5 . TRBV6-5 CASRKGGGSQPQHF TGTGCCAGCAGAAAGGGGGGGGGAAGTCAGCCCCAGCATTTT
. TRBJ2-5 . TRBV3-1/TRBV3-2 CASSQDLGGRPNQETQYF TGTGCCAGCAGCCAAGATTTAGGAGGAAGACCAAACCAAGAGACCCAGTACTTC
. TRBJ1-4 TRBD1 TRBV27 CASSRTGYSNEKLFF TGTGCCAGCAGCCGGACAGGGTATAGTAATGAAAAACTGTTTTTT
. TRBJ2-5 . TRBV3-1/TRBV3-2 CASSQDAETQYF TGTGCCAGCAGCCAAGATGCGGAGACCCAGTACTTC
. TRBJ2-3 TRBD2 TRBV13 CASSRDYSTDTQYF TGTGCCAGCAGCCGGGACTATAGCACAGATACGCAGTATTTT
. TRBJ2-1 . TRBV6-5 CASSQGHASNEQFF TGTGCCAGCAGCCAGGGACACGCCTCGAATGAGCAGTTCTTC
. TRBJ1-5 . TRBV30 CAWSRGGARNQPQHF TGTGCCTGGAGTCGGGGGGGGGCGCGCAATCAGCCCCAGCATTTT
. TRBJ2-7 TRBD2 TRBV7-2 CASSLSAAGGGEQYF TGTGCCAGCAGCCTCTCTGCAGCGGGGGGTGGGGAGCAGTACTTC
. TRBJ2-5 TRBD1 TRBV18 CASSPPGTEETQYF TGTGCCAGCTCACCACCGGGGACAGAGGAGACCCAGTACTTC
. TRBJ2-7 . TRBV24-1 CATSDFGRDTLSSHEQYF TGTGCCACCAGTGATTTCGGCCGGGACACTTTATCGTCCCACGAGCAGTACTTC
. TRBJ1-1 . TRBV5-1 CASSYYLGEGTEAFF TGCGCCAGCAGCTACTATCTGGGCGAGGGAACTGAAGCTTTCTTT
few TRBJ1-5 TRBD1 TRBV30 CAWGQANQPQHF TGTGCCTGGGGACAGGCCAATCAGCCCCAGCATTTT
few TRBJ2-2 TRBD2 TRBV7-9 CASSLRLAGAPSTGELFF TGTGCCAGCAGCTTGAGACTAGCGGGGGCCCCGAGCACCGGGGAGCTGTTTTTT
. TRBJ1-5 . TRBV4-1 CASSQVGQGRPQHF TGCGCCAGCAGCCAAGTGGGGCAGGGTCGTCCCCAGCATTTT
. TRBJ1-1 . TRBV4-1 CASSPSTGMNTEAFF TGCGCCAGCAGCCCCTCAACAGGTATGAACACTGAAGCTTTCTTT
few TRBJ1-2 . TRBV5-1 CASSPAGVRDGYTF TGCGCCAGCAGCCCGGCGGGAGTTCGTGATGGCTACACCTTC
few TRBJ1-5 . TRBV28 CASSESNQPQHF TGTGCCTCCTCCGAGAGCAATCAGCCCCAGCATTTT
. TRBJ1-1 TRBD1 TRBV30 CASTFGTGGTEAFF TGTGCCTCCACGTTCGGGACAGGGGGGACTGAAGCTTTCTTT
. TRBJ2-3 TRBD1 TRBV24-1 CATSAGTGRTDTQYF TGTGCCACCAGTGCGGGGACAGGGCGAACAGATACGCAGTATTTT
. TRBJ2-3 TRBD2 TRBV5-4 CASRGGLAGESPSTDTQYF TGTGCCAGCAGGGGCGGACTAGCGGGGGAGTCTCCGAGCACAGATACGCAGTATTTT
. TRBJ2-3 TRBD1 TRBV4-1 CASSRTGERTDTQYF TGCGCCAGCAGCCGTACAGGGGAGAGGACAGATACGCAGTATTTT
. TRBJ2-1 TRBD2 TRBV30 CAWSVGTSGTNEQFF TGTGCCTGGAGTGTAGGGACTAGCGGGACCAATGAGCAGTTCTTC
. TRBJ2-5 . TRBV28 CASSLDAGLRETQYF TGTGCCAGCAGTTTGGACGCGGGGCTCAGAGAGACCCAGTACTTC
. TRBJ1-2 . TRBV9 CASSYSPGDDYTF TGTGCCAGCAGCTATTCTCCAGGGGACGACTACACCTTC